A selection of T cell receptor beta chains follows, all from one sample in a study of blood T cell repertoires in COVID-19. Sequencing used immunoSEQ multiplex PCR; TCRdb keeps in-frame clones, though not all of them. The table has just over 300,000 clones, roughly nine tenths seen once. The sequencing input was peripheral blood. The receptors stem from a man younger than 35 with active or convalescent COVID-19. CDR3s include the opening cysteine and the closing phenylalanine or tryptophan. Each record gives: CDR3 protein, CDR3 DNA, clone size, J gene, V gene, D gene. A D gene is named only where the DNA matches it firmly. Expanded clones are given a class, and other clones once, few, many or no size at all.

CASSQSPGQGLNTEAFF TGCGCCAGCAGTCAATCGCCGGGACAGGGGTTGAACACTGAAGCTTTCTTT . TRBJ1-1 TRBV23-1 TRBD1
CASSGPGTYEQYF TGTGCCAGCAGTGGACCAGGGACCTACGAGCAGTACTTC . TRBJ2-7 TRBV2 .
CASSLGGAVANYGYTF TGTGCCAGCAGTCTGGGCGGGGCGGTAGCTAACTATGGCTACACCTTC . TRBJ1-2 TRBV27 .
CASSQEIALAGVGGELFF TGCGCCAGCAGCCAAGAAATAGCACTAGCGGGAGTAGGCGGGGAGCTGTTTTTT . TRBJ2-2 TRBV4-1 TRBD2
CASSPPGGRVETQYF TGTGCCAGCAGCCCCCCCGGCGGGAGAGTGGAGACCCAGTACTTC . TRBJ2-5 TRBV4-2 TRBD2
CASKPGLMYEQYF TGTGCCAGCAAACCCGGACTAATGTACGAGCAGTACTTC once TRBJ2-7 TRBV2 .
CASSFSSGTPYGYTF TGTGCCAGCAGCTTTTCATCCGGGACACCCTATGGCTACACCTTC . TRBJ1-2 TRBV7-8 .
CATSRDGQGYTEAFF TGTGCCACCAGCAGAGATGGACAGGGGTACACTGAAGCTTTCTTT . TRBJ1-1 TRBV15 TRBD1
CASSAGGLSYNEQFF TGTGCCAGCAGTGCGGGGGGCCTCTCCTACAATGAGCAGTTCTTC . TRBJ2-1 TRBV9 TRBD2
CASKPGLATDTQYF TGTGCCAGTAAACCGGGACTAGCAACAGATACGCAGTATTTT . TRBJ2-3 TRBV2 TRBD2
CASSQAGIRGRDEQFF TGCGCCAGCAGCCAAGCGGGGATCCGAGGGAGGGATGAGCAGTTCTTC . TRBJ2-1 TRBV4-1 TRBD2
CASSQGGTGWTDTQYF TGTGCCAGCAGCCAAGGGGGGACAGGGTGGACAGATACGCAGTATTTT . TRBJ2-3 TRBV3-1/TRBV3-2 TRBD1
CASSKRTGGASLGEQYF TGTGCCAGTAGTAAAAGGACAGGGGGCGCTTCTCTGGGGGAGCAGTACTTC . TRBJ2-7 TRBV19 TRBD1
CASSTGRIGLGSYNEQFF TGTGCCAGCAGCACGGGACGAATTGGACTAGGGTCCTACAATGAGCAGTTCTTC few TRBJ2-1 TRBV9 TRBD2
CASSQTGNQPQHF TGCGCCAGCAGCCAAACAGGGAATCAGCCCCAGCATTTT few TRBJ1-5 TRBV4-1 .
CASSLAAVNQPQHF TGTGCCAGCAGCTTGGCGGCTGTGAATCAGCCCCAGCATTTT once TRBJ1-5 TRBV7-8 .
CASSLMGGLDIQYF TGTGCCAGCAGTTTGATGGGGGGTCTGGACATTCAGTACTTC . TRBJ2-4 TRBV28 .
CASSQAGVETQYF TGTGCCAGCAGCCAAGCGGGAGTGGAGACCCAGTACTTC . TRBJ2-5 TRBV3-1/TRBV3-2 .
CASSRTARETQYF TGTGCCAGCAGCCGGACAGCCCGGGAGACCCAGTACTTC . TRBJ2-5 TRBV6-6 .
CASSPAGQGRSF TGTGCCAGTAGTCCCGCGGGACAGGGTCGTAGCTTT . TRBJ1-1 TRBV19 TRBD1
CASTLSRDRKDTQYF TGTGCCAGCACTCTCTCCCGGGACAGGAAGGATACGCAGTATTTT . TRBJ2-3 TRBV6-5 TRBD1
CASSVAGTSGPYEQYF TGTGCCAGCAGCGTTGCCGGGACTAGCGGGCCTTACGAGCAGTACTTC . TRBJ2-7 TRBV4-2 TRBD2
CASSLAGIADTQYF TGTGCCAGCAGCTTAGCCGGTATTGCAGATACGCAGTATTTT . TRBJ2-3 TRBV7-6 .
CASSPSGSMGNEQFF TGTGCCAGCTCACCTAGCGGGAGTATGGGCAATGAGCAGTTCTTC . TRBJ2-1 TRBV18 TRBD2
CASSPDRGLISPLHF TGTGCCAGCAGCCCCGACAGGGGGCTTATTTCACCCCTCCACTTT . TRBJ1-6 TRBV9 TRBD1
CASRKGGAEAFF TGTGCCAGCAGAAAAGGGGGGGCTGAAGCTTTCTTT . TRBJ1-1 TRBV7-9 .
CASSYRDVNTGELFF TGTGCCAGCAGCTACAGAGACGTGAACACCGGGGAGCTGTTTTTT once TRBJ2-2 TRBV5-6 .
CASSPVAGVGNEQFF TGTGCCAGCAGCCCCGTAGCGGGAGTCGGTAATGAGCAGTTCTTC . TRBJ2-1 TRBV4-2 TRBD2
CASRHFPGQGNYSPLHF TGCGCCAGCAGACATTTCCCGGGACAGGGTAATTATTCACCCCTCCACTTT few TRBJ1-6 TRBV10-2 TRBD1